This is a list of T cell receptor beta chains from one sample in a study of vaccination and CD4 T cells after COVID-19. A single record per CDR3 protein comes from TCRdb applying MiXCR to the PCR reads. The sample has 7,000 to 8,500 distinct CDR3 sequences, 35% to 55% seen once. No cognate antigen is known for these TCRs. The sample was CD4+ T cells from blood, cultured in vitro. Receptors originate from a human donor in good health. CDR3s include the opening cysteine and the closing phenylalanine or tryptophan. Each record gives: D gene, clone size, J gene, V gene, CDR3 DNA, CDR3 protein. D genes are given only for firm matches. Size values are once, few and many counts, or a class for expanded clones, and some rows have none.

D: .
size: .
J: TRBJ1-1
V: TRBV2
DNA: TGTGCCAGCAGTGAAGGGGGGACATTCACTGAAGCTTTCTTT
CDR3: CASSEGGTFTEAFF

D: TRBD1
size: .
J: TRBJ1-5
V: TRBV6-1
DNA: TGTGCCAGCAGTGGACAGGGTAGCAATCAGCCCCAGCATTTT
CDR3: CASSGQGSNQPQHF

D: .
size: .
J: TRBJ1-1
V: TRBV7-9
DNA: TGTGCCAGCAGCTTATCAATGTCCACTGAAGCTTTCTTT
CDR3: CASSLSMSTEAFF

D: TRBD1
size: few
J: TRBJ1-6
V: TRBV6-5
DNA: TGTGCCAGCAGTTACCTGGGACAGGGGGACGTGCCCCTCCACTTT
CDR3: CASSYLGQGDVPLHF

D: TRBD1
size: .
J: TRBJ2-7
V: TRBV6-1
DNA: TGTGCCACCCGACTTCACACGGGACAGTTGAACGAGCAGTACTTC
CDR3: CATRLHTGQLNEQYF

D: TRBD2
size: .
J: TRBJ2-2
V: TRBV7-3
DNA: TGTGCCAGCAGCCGGGGGGGCGATACCGGGGAGCTGTTTTTT
CDR3: CASSRGGDTGELFF

D: .
size: .
J: TRBJ2-7
V: TRBV6-5
DNA: TGTGCCAGCAGTTACTCGAAAGGCCGAGGGTCCTACGAGCAGTACTTC
CDR3: CASSYSKGRGSYEQYF

D: .
size: few
J: TRBJ2-7
V: TRBV20-1
DNA: TGCAGTGCTAGTCTGGACCTTTACGAGCAGTACTTC
CDR3: CSASLDLYEQYF

D: .
size: few
J: TRBJ1-1
V: TRBV15
DNA: TGTGCCACCTCGCCGGAGAACACTGAAGCTTTCTTT
CDR3: CATSPENTEAFF

D: .
size: .
J: TRBJ2-7
V: TRBV2
DNA: TGTGCCACCAGGGGCGAGGGGAACTACGAGCAGTACTTC
CDR3: CATRGEGNYEQYF

D: TRBD1
size: .
J: TRBJ1-2
V: TRBV6-5
DNA: TGTGCCAGCAGTTACACGACCGGGGACAGGGAAAGGGGCTACACCTTC
CDR3: CASSYTTGDRERGYTF

D: .
size: large
J: TRBJ2-7
V: TRBV6-1
DNA: TGTGCCAGCAGAAAGTCCCCAGCACCTTCCTACGAGCAGTACTTC
CDR3: CASRKSPAPSYEQYF

D: .
size: few
J: TRBJ1-2
V: TRBV4-1
DNA: TGCGCCAGCAGCCAAGAAGGCCCAGGGAACTATGGCTACACCTTC
CDR3: CASSQEGPGNYGYTF

D: .
size: once
J: TRBJ1-5
V: TRBV6-5
DNA: TGTGCCAGCAGTTACACAAGACCCTATAGCAATCAGCCCCAGCATTTT
CDR3: CASSYTRPYSNQPQHF

D: TRBD1
size: .
J: TRBJ2-2
V: TRBV7-9
DNA: TGTGCCAGCAGCTCGACAGGGGACACCGGGGAGCTGTTTTTT
CDR3: CASSSTGDTGELFF

D: .
size: few
J: TRBJ1-2
V: TRBV2
DNA: TGTGCCAGCAGTGAAAGGACAGACTATGGCTACACCTTC
CDR3: CASSERTDYGYTF

D: .
size: .
J: TRBJ2-3
V: TRBV6-5
DNA: TGTGCCAGCAGTTACTCGGCGGGGTTTACGCAGTATTTT
CDR3: CASSYSAGFTQYF

D: .
size: few
J: TRBJ2-2
V: TRBV5-4
DNA: TGTGCTATCAGCCTCGAGCGCGGAGGGGAGCTGTTTTTT
CDR3: CAISLERGGELFF

D: TRBD2
size: .
J: TRBJ2-3
V: TRBV7-3
DNA: TGTGCCAGCAGCTTGCGAGCGGGGGAAAACACAGATACGCAGTATTTT
CDR3: CASSLRAGENTDTQYF

D: TRBD2
size: few
J: TRBJ2-4
V: TRBV6-4
DNA: TGTGCCAGCAGTGACTCGAGCGGGGGGGCCATTCAGTACTTC
CDR3: CASSDSSGGAIQYF

D: .
size: few
J: TRBJ1-2
V: TRBV6-1
DNA: TGTGCCAGCAGGACAGTCAGGGCCGGGGACTATGGCTACACCTTC
CDR3: CASRTVRAGDYGYTF

D: .
size: .
J: TRBJ1-1
V: TRBV6-1
DNA: TGTGCCAGCAGTCCCCAAATGGGGCGCACTGAAGCTTTCTTT
CDR3: CASSPQMGRTEAFF

D: .
size: few
J: TRBJ1-6
V: TRBV6-1
DNA: TGTGCCAGCAGCCGGGACGATAATTCACCCCTCCACTTT
CDR3: CASSRDDNSPLHF

D: TRBD1
size: .
J: TRBJ1-2
V: TRBV30
DNA: TGTGCCTGGAGTGTAGGGGGCGCCAATGGCTACACCTTC
CDR3: CAWSVGGANGYTF

D: .
size: few
J: TRBJ2-1
V: TRBV7-2
DNA: TGTGCCAGCAGCTTAGTTGTCTCCAATGAGCAGTTCTTC
CDR3: CASSLVVSNEQFF

D: .
size: .
J: TRBJ1-1
V: TRBV3-1
DNA: TGTGCCAGCAGCCAAATCCGGGGGGAAGCTTTCTTT
CDR3: CASSQIRGEAFF

D: TRBD2
size: few
J: TRBJ2-3
V: TRBV6-4
DNA: TGTGCCAGCAGTGAAGCGGGGGGCACAGATACGCAGTATTTT
CDR3: CASSEAGGTDTQYF

D: .
size: .
J: TRBJ2-7
V: TRBV6-1
DNA: TGTGCCAGCAGTGAAAGTATTCCGGGACACCCCAACTACGAGCAGTACTTC
CDR3: CASSESIPGHPNYEQYF